This T cell receptor beta chain emerged from a study of identical twins. General study results and limits: The more abundant beta clonotypes in cord blood had fewer insertions, and memory repertoires did not show this.

TCRdb reprocessed the 5' RACE reads via MiXCR and lists one record per CDR3 protein. The top ten hold roughly 0.42% of the sample, which has about 530,000 distinct CDR3 sequences, roughly 15% seen once. Concerning this clonotype itself: Its antigen is undetermined.

This CDR3 has 14 amino acids. Germline V gene sequence: CDR1 LGHNA, CDR2 YNFKEQ. Trimming cost V 7 bases and J 6 bases; bases outside gene matches: 7. The data were also submitted as part of a second study, on yellow fever vaccine responses in identical twins.

The sample taken for sequencing was CD4+ T cells sorted from blood. The origin of this receptor is a woman younger than 35 in good health. The V gene is TRBV4-2, the J gene TRBJ2-2; TRBD2 aligns across 8 bases. This CDR3 reads CASNPGLGPGELFF. The DNA of the CDR3 is TGTGCCAGCAACCCGGGACTAGGACCCGGGGAGCTGTTTTTT.